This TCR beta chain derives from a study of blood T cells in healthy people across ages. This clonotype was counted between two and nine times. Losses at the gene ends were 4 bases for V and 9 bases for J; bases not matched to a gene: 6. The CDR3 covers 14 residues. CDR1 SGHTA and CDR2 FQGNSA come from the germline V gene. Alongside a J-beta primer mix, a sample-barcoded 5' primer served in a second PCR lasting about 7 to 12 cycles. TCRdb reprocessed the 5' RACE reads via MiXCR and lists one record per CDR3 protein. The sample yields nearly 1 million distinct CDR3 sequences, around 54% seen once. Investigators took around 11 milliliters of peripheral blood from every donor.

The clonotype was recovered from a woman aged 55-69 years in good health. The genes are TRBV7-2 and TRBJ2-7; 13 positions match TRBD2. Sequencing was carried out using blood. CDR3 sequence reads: CASSSRTSGSLQYF. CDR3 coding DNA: TGTGCCAGCAGCTCCCGGACTAGCGGGAGTTTGCAGTACTTC.